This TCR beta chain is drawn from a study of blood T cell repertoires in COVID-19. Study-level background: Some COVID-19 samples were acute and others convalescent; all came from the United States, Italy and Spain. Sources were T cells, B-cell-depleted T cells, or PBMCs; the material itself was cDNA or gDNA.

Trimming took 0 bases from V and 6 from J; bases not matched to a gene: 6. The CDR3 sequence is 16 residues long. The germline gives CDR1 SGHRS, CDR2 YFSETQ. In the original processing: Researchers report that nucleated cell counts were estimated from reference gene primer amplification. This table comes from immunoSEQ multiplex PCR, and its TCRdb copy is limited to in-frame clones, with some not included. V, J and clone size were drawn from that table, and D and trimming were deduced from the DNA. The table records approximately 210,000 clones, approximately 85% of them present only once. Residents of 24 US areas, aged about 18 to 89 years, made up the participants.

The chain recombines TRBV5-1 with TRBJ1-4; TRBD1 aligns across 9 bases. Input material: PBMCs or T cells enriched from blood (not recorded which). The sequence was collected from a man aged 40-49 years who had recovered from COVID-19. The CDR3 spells CASSLAPQGADEKLFF. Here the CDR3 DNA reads TGCGCCAGCAGCTTGGCCCCACAGGGGGCCGATGAAAAACTGTTTTTT.